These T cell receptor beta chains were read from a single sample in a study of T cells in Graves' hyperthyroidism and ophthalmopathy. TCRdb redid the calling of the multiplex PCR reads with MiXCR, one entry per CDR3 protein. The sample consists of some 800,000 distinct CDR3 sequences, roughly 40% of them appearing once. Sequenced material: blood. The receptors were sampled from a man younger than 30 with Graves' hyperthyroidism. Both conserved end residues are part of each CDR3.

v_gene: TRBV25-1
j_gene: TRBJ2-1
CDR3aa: CASSESLGAPSDEQFF

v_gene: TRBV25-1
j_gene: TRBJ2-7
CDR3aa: CASSATAEGRTYEQYF

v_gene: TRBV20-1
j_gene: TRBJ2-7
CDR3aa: CSASTLTSGGDEQYF

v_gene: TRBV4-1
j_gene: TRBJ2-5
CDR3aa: CASSLLSGPAAGTQYF

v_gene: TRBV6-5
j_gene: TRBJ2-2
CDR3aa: CASSYSAGSTGELFF

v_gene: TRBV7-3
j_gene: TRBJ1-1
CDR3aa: CASSLTGGDTEAFF

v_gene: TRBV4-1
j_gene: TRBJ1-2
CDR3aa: CASSQDQPYGYTF

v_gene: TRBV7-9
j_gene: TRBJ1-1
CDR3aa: CASSRGEITEAFF

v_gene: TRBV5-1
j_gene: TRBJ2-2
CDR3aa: CASSLGHRNTGELFF

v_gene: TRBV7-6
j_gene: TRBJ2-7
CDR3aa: CASSLIGQAYKQYF

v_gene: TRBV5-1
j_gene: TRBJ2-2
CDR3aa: CASKNPDGELFF

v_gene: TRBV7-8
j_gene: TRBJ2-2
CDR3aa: CASSRRPGANTGELFF

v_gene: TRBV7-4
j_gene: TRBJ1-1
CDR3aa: CASSLVAGGENTEAFF

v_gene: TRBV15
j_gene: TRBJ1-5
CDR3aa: CATSGPGQGGNQPQHF

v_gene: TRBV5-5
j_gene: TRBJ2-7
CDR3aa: CASSAGLGVGEQYF

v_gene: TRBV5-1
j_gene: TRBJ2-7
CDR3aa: CASSSEREIGGEQYF

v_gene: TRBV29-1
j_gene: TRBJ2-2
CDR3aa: CSVDGGLADNTGELFF

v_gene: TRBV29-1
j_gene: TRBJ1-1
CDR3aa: CSVSGGEVTEAFF

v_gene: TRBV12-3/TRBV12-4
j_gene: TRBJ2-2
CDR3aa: CASSFPQGAGNTGELFF

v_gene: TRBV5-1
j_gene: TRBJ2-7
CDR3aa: CASSSGGAQDEQYF

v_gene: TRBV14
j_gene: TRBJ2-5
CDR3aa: CASSLARGKETQYF

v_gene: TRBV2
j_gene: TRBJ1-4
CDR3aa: CASARTGGNEKLFF

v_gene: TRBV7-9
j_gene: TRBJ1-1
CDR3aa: CASSLGTGGLTEAFF

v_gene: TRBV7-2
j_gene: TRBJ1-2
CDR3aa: CASSPYLLPNYGYTF

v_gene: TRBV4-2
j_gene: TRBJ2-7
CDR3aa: CASSQEKRYEQYF

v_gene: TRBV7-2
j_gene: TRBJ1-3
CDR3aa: CASSYLPSGNTIYF

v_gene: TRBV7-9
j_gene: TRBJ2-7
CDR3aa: CASTSAPAYEQYF

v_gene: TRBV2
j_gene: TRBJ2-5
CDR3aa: CASSDWPRNQETQYF

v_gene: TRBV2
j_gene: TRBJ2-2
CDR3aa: CASSEWPTTGELFF

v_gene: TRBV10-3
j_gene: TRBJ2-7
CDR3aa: CAISESKGSSYEQYF

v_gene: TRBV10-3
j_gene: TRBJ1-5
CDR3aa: CAISESEGGNNQPQHF

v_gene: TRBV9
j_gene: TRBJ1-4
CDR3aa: CASSGLQGGKLFF

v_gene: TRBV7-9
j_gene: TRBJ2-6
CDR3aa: CASSLARGAGANVLTF

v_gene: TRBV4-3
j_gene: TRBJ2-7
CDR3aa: CASSQARLDYEQYF

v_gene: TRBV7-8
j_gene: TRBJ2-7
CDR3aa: CASSQESLGYEQYF

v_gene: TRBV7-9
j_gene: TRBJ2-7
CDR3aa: CASSLGDRNEQYF

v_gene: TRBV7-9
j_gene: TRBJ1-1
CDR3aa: CASSQVLGAPAEHWEAFF

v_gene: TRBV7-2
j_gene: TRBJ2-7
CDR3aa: CASSWRTGSEQYF

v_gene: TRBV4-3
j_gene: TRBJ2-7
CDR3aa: CASSQDYTAGLSYEQYF

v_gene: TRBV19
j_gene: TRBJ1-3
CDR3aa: CASSTRGNTIYF

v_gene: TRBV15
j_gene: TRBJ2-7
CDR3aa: CATSRDSRREQYF

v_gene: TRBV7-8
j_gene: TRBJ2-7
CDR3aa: CASSLTGLAGGPNYEQYF

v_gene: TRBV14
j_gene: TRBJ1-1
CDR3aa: CASSLSIGYTEAFF

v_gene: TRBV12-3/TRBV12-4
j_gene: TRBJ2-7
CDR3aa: CASGLAGYEQYF

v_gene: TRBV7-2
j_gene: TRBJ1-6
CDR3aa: CAWSVLSPGHFSPLHF

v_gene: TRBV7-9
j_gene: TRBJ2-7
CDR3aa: CASSLTPGPVYEQYF

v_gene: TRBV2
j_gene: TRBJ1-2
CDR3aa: CASRKGQAYYGYTF

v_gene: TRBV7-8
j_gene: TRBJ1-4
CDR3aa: CASSPRRGINEKLFF

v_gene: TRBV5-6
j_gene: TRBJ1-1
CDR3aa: CASSYAGGAFF

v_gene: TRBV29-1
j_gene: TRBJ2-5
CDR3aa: CSVDWGETQYF

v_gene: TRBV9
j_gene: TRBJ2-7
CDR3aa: CASSPGTGTGEQYF

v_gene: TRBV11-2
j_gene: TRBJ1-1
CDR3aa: CASSAWDRVRNTEAFF

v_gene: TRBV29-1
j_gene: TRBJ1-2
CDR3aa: CSVSRGRDGYTF

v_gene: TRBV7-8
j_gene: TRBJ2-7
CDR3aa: CASSPQQGAPYEQYF

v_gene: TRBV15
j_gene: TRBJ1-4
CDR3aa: CATSRGNTRRNEKLFF

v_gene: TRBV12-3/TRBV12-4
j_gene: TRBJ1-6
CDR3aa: CASGLVLASSSNSPLHF

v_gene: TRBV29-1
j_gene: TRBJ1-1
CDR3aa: CSFMNTEAFF

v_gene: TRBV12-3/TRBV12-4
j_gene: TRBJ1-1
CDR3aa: CASSPLVNTEAFF

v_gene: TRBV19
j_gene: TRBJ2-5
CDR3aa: CASSSGSGEETQYF

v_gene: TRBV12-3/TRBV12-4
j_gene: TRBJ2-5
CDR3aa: CASKDPGRYQETQYF